This paragraph covers one T cell receptor (beta chain) sequence. What it binds is unknown. Healthy individuals who donated bone marrow served as the donors. These donors counted as nominally healthy when sampled, but unrecorded immune exposures were likely. 60 Vbeta and 13 Jbeta primers were used in PCR. Data came from immunoSEQ multiplex PCR; TCRdb stores just in-frame clones and leaves some out. Of hundreds of thousands of clones listed, about 80% are singletons. The data belong to a study of cytomegalovirus exposure and HLA in healthy donors. Study observations and caveats: Most CMV-associated TCR beta chains appeared HLA-restricted in a later analysis.

This sequence originates from a girl aged 10 to 17 in good health and CMV-seronegative. Input material: PBMCs.

The chain's CDR3 is CASGRGPSSYEQYF. The CDR3 bases are TGTGCCAGCGGCAGGGGGCCCAGCTCCTACGAGCAGTACTTC. The V call is TRBV14, the J call TRBJ2-7; 8 bases line up with TRBD1. The germline CDR1 and CDR2 sequences are SGHDN and FVKESK. There are 14 residues in the CDR3. Germline trimming cut 8 bases from V and 0 bases from J; bases unmatched to any gene: 6.